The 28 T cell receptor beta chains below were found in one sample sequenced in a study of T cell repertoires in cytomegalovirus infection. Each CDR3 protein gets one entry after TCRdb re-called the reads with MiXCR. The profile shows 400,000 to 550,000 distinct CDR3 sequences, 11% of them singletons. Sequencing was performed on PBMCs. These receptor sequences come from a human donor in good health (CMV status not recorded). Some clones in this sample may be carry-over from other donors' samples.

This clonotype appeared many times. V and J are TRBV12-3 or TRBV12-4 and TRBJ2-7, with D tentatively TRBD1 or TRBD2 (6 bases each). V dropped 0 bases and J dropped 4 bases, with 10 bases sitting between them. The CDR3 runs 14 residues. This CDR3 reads CASSLARGRYEQYF. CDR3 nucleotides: TGTGCCAGCAGTTTAGCTAGGGGGAGGTACGAGCAGTACTTC.

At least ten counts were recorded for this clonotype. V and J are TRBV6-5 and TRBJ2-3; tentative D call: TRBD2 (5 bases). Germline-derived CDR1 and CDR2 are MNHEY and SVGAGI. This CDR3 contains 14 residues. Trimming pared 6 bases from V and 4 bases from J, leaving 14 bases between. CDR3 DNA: TGTGCCAGCAGACGCCAGCAGGAGGCAGATACGCAGTATTTT. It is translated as CASRRQQEADTQYF.

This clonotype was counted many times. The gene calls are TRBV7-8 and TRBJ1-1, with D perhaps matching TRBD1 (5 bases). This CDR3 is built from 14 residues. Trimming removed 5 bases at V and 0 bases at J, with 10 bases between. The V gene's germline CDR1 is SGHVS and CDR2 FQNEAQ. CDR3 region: CASSQTEMNTEAFF. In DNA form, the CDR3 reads TGTGCCAGCAGCCAGACAGAAATGAACACTGAAGCTTTCTTT.

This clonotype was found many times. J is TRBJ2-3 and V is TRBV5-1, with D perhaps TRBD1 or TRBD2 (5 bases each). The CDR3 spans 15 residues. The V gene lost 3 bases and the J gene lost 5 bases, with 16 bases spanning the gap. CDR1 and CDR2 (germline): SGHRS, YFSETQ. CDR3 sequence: CASSWDPHGGDTQYF. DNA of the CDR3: TGCGCCAGCAGCTGGGACCCGCACGGCGGAGATACGCAGTATTTT.

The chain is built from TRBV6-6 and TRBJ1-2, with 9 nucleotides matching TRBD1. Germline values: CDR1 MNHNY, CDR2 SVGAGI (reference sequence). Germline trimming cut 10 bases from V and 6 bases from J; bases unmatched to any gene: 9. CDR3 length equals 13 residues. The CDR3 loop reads CATHRTGADGYTF. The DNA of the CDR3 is TGTGCCACACACCGGACAGGGGCGGATGGCTACACCTTC.

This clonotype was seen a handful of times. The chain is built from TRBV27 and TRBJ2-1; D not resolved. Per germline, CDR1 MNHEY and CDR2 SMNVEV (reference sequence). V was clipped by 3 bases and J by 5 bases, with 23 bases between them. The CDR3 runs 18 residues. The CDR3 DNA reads TGTGCCAGCAGTTTCCTGCGCGCAGGACCACGAAATAACAATGAGCAGTTCTTC. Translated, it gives CASSFLRAGPRNNNEQFF.

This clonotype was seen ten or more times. The CDR3 sequence is CASSQLFRGDRDTGNTIYF. The CDR3 DNA reads as TGTGCCAGCAGCCAACTATTCAGGGGGGACCGGGACACTGGAAACACCATATATTTT. The chain employs TRBV7-8 and TRBJ1-3; 7 bases line up with TRBD1. The CDR3 covers 19 residues. Germline CDR1 is SGHVS and CDR2 is FQNEAQ. V was pared by 5 bases and J by 2 bases, with 18 bases of the junction left unmatched.

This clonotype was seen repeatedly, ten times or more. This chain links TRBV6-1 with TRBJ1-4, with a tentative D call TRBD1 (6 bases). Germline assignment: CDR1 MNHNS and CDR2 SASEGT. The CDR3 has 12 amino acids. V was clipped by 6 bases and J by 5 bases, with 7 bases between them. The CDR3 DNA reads TGTGCCAGCAGGCAGGGGAATGAAAAACTGTTTTTT. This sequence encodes CASRQGNEKLFF.

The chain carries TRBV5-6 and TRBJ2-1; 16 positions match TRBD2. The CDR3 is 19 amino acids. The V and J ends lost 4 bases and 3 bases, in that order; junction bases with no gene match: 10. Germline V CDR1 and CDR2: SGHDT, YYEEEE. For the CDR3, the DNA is TGTGCCAGCAGCAGCGATGCGGGACTAGCGGGGGGGTTCTACAATGAGCAGTTCTTC. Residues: CASSSDAGLAGGFYNEQFF.

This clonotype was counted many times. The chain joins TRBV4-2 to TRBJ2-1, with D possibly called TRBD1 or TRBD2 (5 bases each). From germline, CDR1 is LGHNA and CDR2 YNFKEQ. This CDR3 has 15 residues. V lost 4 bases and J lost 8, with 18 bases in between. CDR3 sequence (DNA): TGTGCCAGCAGCCTCGGCATCCACGGGGCCGATGAGCAGTTCTTC. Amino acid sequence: CASSLGIHGADEQFF.

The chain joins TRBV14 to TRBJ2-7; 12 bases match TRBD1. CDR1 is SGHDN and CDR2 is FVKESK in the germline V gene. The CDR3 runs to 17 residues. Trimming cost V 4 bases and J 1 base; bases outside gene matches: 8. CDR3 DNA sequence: TGTGCCAGCAGCCCGCTAGGGACAGGGGGCATATCCTACGAGCAGTACTTC. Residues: CASSPLGTGGISYEQYF.

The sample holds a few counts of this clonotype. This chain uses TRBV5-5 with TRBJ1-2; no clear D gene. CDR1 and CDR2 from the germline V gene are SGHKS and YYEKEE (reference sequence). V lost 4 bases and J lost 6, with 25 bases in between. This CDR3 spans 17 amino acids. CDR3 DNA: TGTGCCAGCAGCCTGACTCGACTCCTGACCGGGATCGATGGCTACACCTTC. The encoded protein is CASSLTRLLTGIDGYTF.

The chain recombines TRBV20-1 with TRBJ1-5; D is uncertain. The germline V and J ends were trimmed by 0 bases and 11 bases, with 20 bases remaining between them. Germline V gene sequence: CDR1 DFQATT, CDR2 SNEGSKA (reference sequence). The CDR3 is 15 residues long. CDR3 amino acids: CSARDEADSYRTQHF. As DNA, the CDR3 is TGCAGTGCTAGAGATGAGGCGGACTCCTATCGGACCCAGCATTTT.

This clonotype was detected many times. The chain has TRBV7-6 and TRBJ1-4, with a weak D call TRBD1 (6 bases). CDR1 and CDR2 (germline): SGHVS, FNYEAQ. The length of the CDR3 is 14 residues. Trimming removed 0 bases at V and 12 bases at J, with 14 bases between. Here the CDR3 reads CASSLAAERGELFF. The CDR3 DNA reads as TGTGCCAGCAGCTTAGCGGCTGAGAGGGGGGAACTGTTTTTT. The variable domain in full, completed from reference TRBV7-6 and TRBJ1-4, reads GAGVSQSPRYKVTKRGQDVALRCDPISGHVSLYWYRQALGQGPEFLTYFNYEAQQDKSGLPNDRFSAERPEGSISTLTIQRTEQRDSAMYRCASSLAAERGELFFGSGTQLSVL.

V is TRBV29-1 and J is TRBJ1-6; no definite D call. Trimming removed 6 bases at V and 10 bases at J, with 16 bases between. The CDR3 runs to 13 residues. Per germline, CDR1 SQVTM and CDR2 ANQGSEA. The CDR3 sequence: CSVQEAYGSPLHF. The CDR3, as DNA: TGCAGCGTCCAAGAGGCATACGGGTCACCCCTCCACTTT.

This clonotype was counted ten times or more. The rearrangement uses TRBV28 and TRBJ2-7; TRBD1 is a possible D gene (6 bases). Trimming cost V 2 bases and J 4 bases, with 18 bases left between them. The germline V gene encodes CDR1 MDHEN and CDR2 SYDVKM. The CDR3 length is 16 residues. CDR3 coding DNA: TGTGCCAGCAGTTTACCCAGGGACACCGGCTGGTACGAGCAGTACTTC. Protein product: CASSLPRDTGWYEQYF.

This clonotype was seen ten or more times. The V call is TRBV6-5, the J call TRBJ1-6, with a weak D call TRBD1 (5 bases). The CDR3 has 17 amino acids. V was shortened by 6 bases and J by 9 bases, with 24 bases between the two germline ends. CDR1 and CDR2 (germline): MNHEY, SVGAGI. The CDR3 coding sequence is TGTGCCAGCAGCCGGGCCCGGGGCTCGGGGGGGAGTTCACCCCTCCACTTT. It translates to CASSRARGSGGSSPLHF.

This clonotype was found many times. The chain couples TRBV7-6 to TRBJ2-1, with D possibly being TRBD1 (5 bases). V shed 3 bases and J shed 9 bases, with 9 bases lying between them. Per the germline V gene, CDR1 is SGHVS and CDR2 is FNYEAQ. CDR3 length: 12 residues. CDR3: CASSFPGSEQFF. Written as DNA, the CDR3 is TGTGCCAGCAGCTTTCCAGGGTCTGAGCAGTTCTTC.

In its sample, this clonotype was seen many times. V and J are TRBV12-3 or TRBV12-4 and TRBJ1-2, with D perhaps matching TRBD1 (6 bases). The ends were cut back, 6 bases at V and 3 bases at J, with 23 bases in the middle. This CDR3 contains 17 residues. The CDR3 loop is CASRQSPGQKPDYGYTF. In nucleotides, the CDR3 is TGTGCCAGCAGACAATCCCCGGGACAAAAACCAGACTATGGCTACACCTTC.

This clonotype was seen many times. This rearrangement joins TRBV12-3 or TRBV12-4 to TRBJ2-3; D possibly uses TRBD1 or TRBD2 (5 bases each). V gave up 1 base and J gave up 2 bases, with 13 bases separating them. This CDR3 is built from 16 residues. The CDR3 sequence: CASSLEGSIATDTQYF. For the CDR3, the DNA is TGTGCCAGCAGTTTAGAGGGGAGTATTGCCACAGATACGCAGTATTTT.

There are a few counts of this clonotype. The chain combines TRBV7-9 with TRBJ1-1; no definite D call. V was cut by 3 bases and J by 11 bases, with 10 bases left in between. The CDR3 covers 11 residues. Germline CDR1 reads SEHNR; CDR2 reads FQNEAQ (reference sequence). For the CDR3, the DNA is TGTGCCAGCAGCTTGGCCGAAAGCGCTTTCTTT. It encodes CASSLAESAFF.

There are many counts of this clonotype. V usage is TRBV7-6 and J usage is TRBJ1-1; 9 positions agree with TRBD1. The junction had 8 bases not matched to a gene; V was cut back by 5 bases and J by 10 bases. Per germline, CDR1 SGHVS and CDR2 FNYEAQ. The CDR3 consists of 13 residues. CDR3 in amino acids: CASSANGQGRAFF. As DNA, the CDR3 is TGTGCCAGCAGCGCGAACGGACAGGGGAGAGCTTTCTTT.

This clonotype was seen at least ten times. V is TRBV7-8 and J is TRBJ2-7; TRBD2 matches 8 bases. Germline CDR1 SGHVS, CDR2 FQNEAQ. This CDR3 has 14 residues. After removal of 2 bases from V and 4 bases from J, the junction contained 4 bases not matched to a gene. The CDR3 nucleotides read TGTGCCAGCAGCTTACGTAGCGGGGCTTACGAGCAGTACTTC. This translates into CASSLRSGAYEQYF.

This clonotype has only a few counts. CDR3 DNA sequence: TGCAGTGCTAGAGCCCGGACAGACCCCACAGATACGCAGTATTTT. Its protein is CSARARTDPTDTQYF. The chain combines TRBV20-1 with TRBJ2-3; tentative D call: TRBD1 (6 bases). V dropped 1 base and J dropped 2 bases, with 13 bases sitting between them. Germline CDR1 reads DFQATT; CDR2 reads SNEGSKA (reference sequence). This CDR3 has 15 amino acids.

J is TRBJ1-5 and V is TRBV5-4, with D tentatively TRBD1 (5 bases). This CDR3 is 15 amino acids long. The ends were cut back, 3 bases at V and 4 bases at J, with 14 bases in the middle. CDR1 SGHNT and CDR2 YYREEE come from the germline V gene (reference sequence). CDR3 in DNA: TGTGCCAGCAGCTCGACCCCGGGGGGGAATCAGCCCCAGCATTTT. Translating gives CASSSTPGGNQPQHF.

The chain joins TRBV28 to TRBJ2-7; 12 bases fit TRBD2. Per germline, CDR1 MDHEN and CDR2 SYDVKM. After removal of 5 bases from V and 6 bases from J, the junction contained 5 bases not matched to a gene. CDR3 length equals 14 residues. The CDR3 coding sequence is TGTGCCAGCAGTCCCCGACTAGCGGGAGTCGAGCAGTACTTC. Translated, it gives CASSPRLAGVEQYF.

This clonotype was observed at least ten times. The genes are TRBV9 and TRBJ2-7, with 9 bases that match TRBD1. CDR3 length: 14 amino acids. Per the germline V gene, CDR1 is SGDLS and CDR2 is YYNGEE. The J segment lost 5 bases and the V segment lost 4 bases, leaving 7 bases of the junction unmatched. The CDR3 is CASSIRDRAHEQYF. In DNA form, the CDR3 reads TGTGCCAGCAGCATCCGGGACAGGGCCCACGAGCAGTACTTC.

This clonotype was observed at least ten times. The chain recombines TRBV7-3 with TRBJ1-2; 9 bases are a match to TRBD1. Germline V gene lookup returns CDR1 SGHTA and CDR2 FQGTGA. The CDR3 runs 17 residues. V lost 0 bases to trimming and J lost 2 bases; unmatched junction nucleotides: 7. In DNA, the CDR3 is TGTGCCAGCAGCTTAACGGGGGGACAGGGTATAAACTATGGCTACACCTTC. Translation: CASSLTGGQGINYGYTF.